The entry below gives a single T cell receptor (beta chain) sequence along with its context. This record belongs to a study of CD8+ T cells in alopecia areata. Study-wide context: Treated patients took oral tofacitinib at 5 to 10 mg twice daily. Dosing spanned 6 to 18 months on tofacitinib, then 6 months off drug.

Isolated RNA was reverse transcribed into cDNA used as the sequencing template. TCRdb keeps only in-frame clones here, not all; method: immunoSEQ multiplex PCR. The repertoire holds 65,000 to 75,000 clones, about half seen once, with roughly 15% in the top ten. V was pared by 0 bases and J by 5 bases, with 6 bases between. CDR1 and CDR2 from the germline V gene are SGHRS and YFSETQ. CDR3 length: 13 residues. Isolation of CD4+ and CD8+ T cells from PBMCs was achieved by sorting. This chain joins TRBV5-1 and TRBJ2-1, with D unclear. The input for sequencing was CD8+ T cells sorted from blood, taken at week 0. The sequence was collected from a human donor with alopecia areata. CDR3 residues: CASSLAAHNEQFF. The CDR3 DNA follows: TGCGCCAGCAGCTTGGCCGCCCACAATGAGCAGTTCTTC.